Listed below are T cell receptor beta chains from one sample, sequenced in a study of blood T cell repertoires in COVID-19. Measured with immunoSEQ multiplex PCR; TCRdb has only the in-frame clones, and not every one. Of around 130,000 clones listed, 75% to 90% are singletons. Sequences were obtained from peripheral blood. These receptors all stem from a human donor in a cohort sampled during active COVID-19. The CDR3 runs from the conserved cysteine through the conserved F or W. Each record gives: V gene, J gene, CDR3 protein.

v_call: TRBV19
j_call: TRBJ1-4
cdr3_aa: CASSRTGEKLFF

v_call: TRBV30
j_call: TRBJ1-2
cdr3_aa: CALRVDYGYTF

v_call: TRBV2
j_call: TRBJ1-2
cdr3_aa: CASPARGGYTF

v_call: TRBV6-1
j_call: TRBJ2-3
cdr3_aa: CASSEDGGVTDTQYF

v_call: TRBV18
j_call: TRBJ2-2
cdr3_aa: CASSPRTANTGELFF

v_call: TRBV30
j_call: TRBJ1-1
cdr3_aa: CAWSVQGNTEAFF

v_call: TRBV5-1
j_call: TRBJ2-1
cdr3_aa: CASSGTGTSGGDRPYNEQFF

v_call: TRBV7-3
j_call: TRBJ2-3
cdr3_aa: CASSFQGGLTDTQYF

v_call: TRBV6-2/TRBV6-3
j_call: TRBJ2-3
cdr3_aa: CASSYSMSSATTDTQYF

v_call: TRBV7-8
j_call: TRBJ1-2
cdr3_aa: CASSLADSGYTF

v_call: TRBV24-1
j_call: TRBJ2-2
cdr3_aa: CATSDLGGTNTGELFF

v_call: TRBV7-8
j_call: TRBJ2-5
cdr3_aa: CASRPLTSGSGAQYF

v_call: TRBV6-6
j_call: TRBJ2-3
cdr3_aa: CASSRNRGSEDTQYF

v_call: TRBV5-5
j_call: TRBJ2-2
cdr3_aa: CASSFTPGTGPTGELFF

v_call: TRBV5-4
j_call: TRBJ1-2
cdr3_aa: CASSSYDRGVPYGYTF

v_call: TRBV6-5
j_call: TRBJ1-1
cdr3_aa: CASIATGRNTEAFF

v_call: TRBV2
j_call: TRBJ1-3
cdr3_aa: CASKFDIVSGNTIYF

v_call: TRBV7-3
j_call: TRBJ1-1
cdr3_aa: CASSTKQGTEAFF

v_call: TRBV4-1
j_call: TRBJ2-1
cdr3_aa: CASRRSGGAYNEQFF

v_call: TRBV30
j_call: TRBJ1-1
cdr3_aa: CAWRNGGRTEAFF

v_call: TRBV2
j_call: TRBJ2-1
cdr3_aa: CASRRTSGSNEQFF

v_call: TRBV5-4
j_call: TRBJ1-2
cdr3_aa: CASSLRGNYGYTF